The 21 T cell receptor beta chains listed next were all sequenced from one sample in a study of identical twins. MiXCR, applied by TCRdb to the 5' RACE reads, yields one record per CDR3 protein. The repertoire has fewer than 250,000 distinct CDR3 sequences, approximately 7.8% of them found once; the top ten carry approximately 5.4%. This sample was also put to use in a study of yellow fever vaccine responses in identical twins.

Sequencing used CD8+ T cells sorted from blood. These receptors all come from a woman aged 18 to 35 in good health.

This clonotype was seen more than once but under ten times. This rearrangement joins TRBV9 to TRBJ2-5, with 10 bases that match TRBD2. Germline V CDR1 and CDR2: SGDLS, YYNGEE. The CDR3 has 17 amino acids. Trimming removed 4 bases from V and 5 bases from J; junction bases left unmatched: 14. This chain's CDR3 is CASSPLGLAGEGETQYF. Here the CDR3 DNA reads TGTGCCAGCAGCCCTCTGGGGCTAGCGGGAGAGGGGGAGACCCAGTACTTC. The complete variable domain, with remaining parts taken from reference TRBV9 and TRBJ2-5, reads DSGVTQTPKHLITATGQRVTLRCSPRSGDLSVYWYQQSLDQGLQFLIQYYNGEERAKGNILERFSAQQFPDLHSELNLSSLELGDSALYFCASSPLGLAGEGETQYFGPGTRLLVL.

The J gene is TRBJ2-2, the V gene TRBV6-5; 11 bases map to TRBD2. J gave up 5 bases and V 0 bases, and 8 bases lay outside the gene matches. This CDR3 region has 18 residues. Germline CDR1 MNHEY, CDR2 SVGAGI. The CDR3: CASSYSLAGEYMTGELFF. CDR3 sequence (DNA): TGTGCCAGCAGTTACTCACTAGCGGGAGAGTATATGACCGGGGAGCTGTTTTTT.

The rearrangement uses TRBV27 and TRBJ2-3; no firm D call. CDR1 and CDR2 (germline): MNHEY, SMNVEV (reference sequence). The CDR3 totals 14 residues. V gave up 2 bases and J gave up 0 bases, with 6 bases separating them. In DNA, the CDR3 is TGTGCCAGCAGTTTACCCCTTAGCACAGATACGCAGTATTTT. Encoded protein: CASSLPLSTDTQYF.

This clonotype was observed many times. The chain uses TRBV12-3 or TRBV12-4 and TRBJ2-5; D not resolved. The ends were cut back, 6 bases at V and 2 bases at J, with 7 bases in the middle. This CDR3 spans 12 amino acids. CDR3 bases: TGTGCCAGCAGCCTTCATCAAGAGACCCAGTACTTC. Its translation: CASSLHQETQYF.

This clonotype was picked up many times. The J gene is TRBJ1-1, the V gene TRBV11-2; no reliable D call. With 4 bases removed from V and 11 bases from J, the gap between germline ends came to 20 bases. Germline V CDR1 and CDR2: SGHAT, FQNNGV. The CDR3 is made up of 14 amino acids. CDR3 loop: CASSSRRKEVFAFF. CDR3 nucleotides: TGTGCCAGCAGCTCACGACGGAAAGAAGTTTTTGCTTTCTTT. Filled out from reference TRBV11-2 and TRBJ1-1, the complete variable domain reads EAGVAQSPRYKIIEKRQSVAFWCNPISGHATLYWYQQILGQGPKLLIQFQNNGVVDDSQLPKDRFSAERLKGVDSTLKIQPAKLEDSAVYLCASSSRRKEVFAFFGQGTRLTVV.

This clonotype was seen many times. The rearrangement links TRBV7-8 to TRBJ2-7; 13 bases map to TRBD2. In germline, CDR1 is SGHVS, CDR2 FQNEAQ. V was pared by 1 base and J by 3 bases, with 9 bases of the junction left unmatched. This CDR3 is 18 amino acids long. CDR3 in DNA: TGTGCCAGCAGCTTAGGACTAGCGGGGGGATCACCGATCTACGAGCAGTACGTC. Its protein is CASSLGLAGGSPIYEQYV.

This chain uses TRBV6-5 with TRBJ2-1; 10 nucleotides match TRBD2. The CDR3 has 16 amino acids. CDR1 is MNHEY, CDR2 SVGAGI, per germline. Unmatched junction bases numbered 11, after V lost 2 bases and J lost 10 bases. The CDR3 sequence is CASSYPSASGSREQFF. The CDR3, as DNA: TGTGCCAGCAGTTACCCTAGCGCTAGCGGGAGTCGGGAGCAGTTCTTC.

This clonotype was observed a handful of times. The V call is TRBV7-9, the J call TRBJ2-3, with TRBD2 identical over 7 bases. J lost 0 bases, V lost 3 bases, and 3 bases had no gene match. Germline CDR1 is SEHNR and CDR2 is FQNEAQ (reference sequence). CDR3 size: 15 residues. The CDR3 DNA reads TGTGCCAGCAGCTTTGCGGGGGACAGCACAGATACGCAGTATTTT. This gives the protein CASSFAGDSTDTQYF.

The sample holds many counts of this clonotype. The chain joins TRBV29-1 to TRBJ2-7; 7 nucleotides match TRBD2. The CDR3 has 16 amino acids. The V gene's germline CDR1 is SQVTM and CDR2 ANQGSEA. With 5 bases clipped from V and 0 bases from J, the junction kept 13 bases outside the gene matches. The CDR3 loop reads CSVLPAGRRSSYEQYF. The CDR3, as DNA: TGCAGCGTTCTCCCAGCGGGGAGGAGGAGCTCCTACGAGCAGTACTTC.

The gene calls are TRBV27 and TRBJ2-3; D is ambiguous. Germline V gives CDR1 MNHEY, CDR2 SMNVEV (reference sequence). The CDR3 is 13 residues long. The V and J ends lost 5 bases and 5 bases respectively, with 11 bases between them. CDR3 loop: CASSGWSGDTQYF. The CDR3 bases are TGTGCCAGCAGTGGTTGGTCCGGAGATACGCAGTATTTT.

The chain couples TRBV21-1 to TRBJ2-7; no check of the table's D call, TRBD1, against the DNA was made. TRBV21-1 represents a pseudogene. The CDR3 consists of 13 residues. CDR3 loop: CASSPPGLYEQYF. The CDR3 DNA is TGTGCCAGCAGCCCTCCGGGGTTGTACGAGCAGTACTTC.

CDR3 coding DNA: TGTGCCAGCAGTGCCGGGACGGTTAGCAATCAGCCCCAGCATTTT. This sequence encodes CASSAGTVSNQPQHF. The chain combines TRBV6-1 with TRBJ1-5; tentative D call: TRBD1 (5 bases). The CDR3 has 15 residues. V was cut by 4 bases and J by 0 bases, with 10 bases left in between. Germline CDR1 reads MNHNS; CDR2 reads SASEGT.

This clonotype was counted a few times. The chain employs TRBV7-9 and TRBJ2-3; D is possibly TRBD1 (5 bases). Germline loops: CDR1 SEHNR, CDR2 FQNEAQ (reference sequence). V gave up 5 bases and J gave up 0 bases, with 12 bases separating them. The CDR3 covers 15 residues. The DNA of the CDR3 is TGTGCCAGCAGCCCTGACAGTACAAGCACAGATACGCAGTATTTT. Translated, it gives CASSPDSTSTDTQYF.

Ten or more counts support this clonotype. The chain links TRBV27 to TRBJ1-2, with D perhaps TRBD1 (5 bases). Trimming cost V 0 bases and J 2 bases, with 10 bases left between them. Germline V CDR1 and CDR2: MNHEY, SMNVEV (reference sequence). The CDR3 extends over 15 amino acids. The CDR3, as DNA: TGTGCCAGCAGTTTATCCACAGGAGGGAACTATGGCTACACCTTC. Protein product: CASSLSTGGNYGYTF.

This clonotype appeared many times. The V and J genes are TRBV9 and TRBJ2-1, with 7 bases that match TRBD2. Germline V lookup: CDR1 SGDLS, CDR2 YYNGEE. V was clipped by 0 bases and J by 1 base; unmatched bases: 1. The CDR3 totals 15 residues. CDR3 DNA: TGTGCCAGCAGCGTAGGGGGGGGGTCCTACAATGAGCAGTTCTTC. Protein: CASSVGGGSYNEQFF.

This clonotype was recorded at least ten times. The chain links TRBV10-3 to TRBJ1-1, with 7 bases that match TRBD1. Germline V gene sequence: CDR1 ENHRY, CDR2 SYGVKD. The length of the CDR3 is 17 residues. Trimming took 0 bases from V and 2 from J; bases not matched to a gene: 9. CDR3 coding DNA: TGTGCCATCAGTGAGTCGCCTAAACAGGGGAGCAACACTGAAGCTTTCTTT. It codes for CAISESPKQGSNTEAFF.

The genes are TRBV6-5 and TRBJ2-1, with unresolved D. The CDR3 runs to 13 residues. The V gene's germline CDR1 is MNHEY and CDR2 SVGAGI. Trimming pared 0 bases from V and 9 bases from J, leaving 9 bases between. CDR3 protein: CASSYSSAREQFF. As DNA, the CDR3 is TGTGCCAGCAGTTACTCGTCTGCGCGTGAGCAGTTCTTC.

This clonotype appeared many times. This chain connects TRBV4-1 to TRBJ2-3, with 8 bases identical to TRBD2. CDR1 and CDR2 from the germline V gene are MGHRA and YSYEKL. This CDR3 contains 17 residues. V lost 1 base, J lost 1 base, and 7 bases stayed unmatched. CDR3 loop: CASSQVNGGARTDTQYF. DNA for the CDR3: TGCGCCAGCAGCCAAGTCAACGGGGGGGCTCGCACAGATACGCAGTATTTT.

This clonotype was recorded at least ten times. V usage is TRBV12-3 or TRBV12-4 and J usage is TRBJ2-2, with TRBD2 matching over 11 bases. Trimming removed 3 bases from V and 0 bases from J; junction bases left unmatched: 12. The CDR3 is 20 amino acids. DNA of the CDR3: TGTGCCAGCAGTTTTCTTCTAGCGGGAGGCAAACCTTCGAACACCGGGGAGCTGTTTTTT. It yields the protein CASSFLLAGGKPSNTGELFF.

The chain joins TRBV3-1 to TRBJ2-5, with 8 bases identical to TRBD2. The CDR3 has 17 amino acids. The J segment lost 5 bases and the V segment lost 1 base, leaving 12 bases of the junction unmatched. Germline CDR1 LGHDT, CDR2 YNNKEL (reference sequence). The CDR3 bases are TGTGCCAGCAGCCAAGTTATAGCGGGGACCCACAAGGAGACCCAGTACTTC. It encodes CASSQVIAGTHKETQYF.

In this sample, this clonotype turned up a few times. This may come from a read error, since a much larger clone is one base off. The V call is TRBV12-3 or TRBV12-4, the J call TRBJ2-1; the D is unclear. V gave up 6 bases and J gave up 5 bases, with 5 bases separating them. This CDR3 comprises 11 residues. For the CDR3, the DNA is TGTGCCAGCAGGGTTAACAATGAGCAGTTCTTC. Protein product: CASRVNNEQFF.